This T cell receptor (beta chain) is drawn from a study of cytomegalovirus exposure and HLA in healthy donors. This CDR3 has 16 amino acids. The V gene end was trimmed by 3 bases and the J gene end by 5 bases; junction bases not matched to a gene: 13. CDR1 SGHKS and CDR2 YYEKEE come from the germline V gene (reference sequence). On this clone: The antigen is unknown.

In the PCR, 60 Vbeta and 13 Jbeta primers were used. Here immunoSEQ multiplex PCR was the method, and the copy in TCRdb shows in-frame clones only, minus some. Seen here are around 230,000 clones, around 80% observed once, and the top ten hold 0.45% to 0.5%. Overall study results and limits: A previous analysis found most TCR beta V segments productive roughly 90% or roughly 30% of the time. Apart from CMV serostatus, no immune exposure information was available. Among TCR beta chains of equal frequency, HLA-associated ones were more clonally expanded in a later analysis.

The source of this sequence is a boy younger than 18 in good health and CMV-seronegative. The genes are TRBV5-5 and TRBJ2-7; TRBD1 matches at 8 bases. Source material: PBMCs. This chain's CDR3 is CASSSTFLLTGDEQYF. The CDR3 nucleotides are TGTGCCAGCAGCTCGACCTTCCTATTGACAGGGGACGAGCAGTACTTC.